This T cell receptor (beta chain) was obtained from a study of identical twins (dated by TCRdb to 2016 to 2017). Notes on the research overall: To test whether fetal clonotypes persist, the study used deep sequencing on TCR alpha and beta repertoires from monozygotic twins, unrelated adults of various ages, and cord blood. To rule out contamination, the twin experiments were replicated at different times with different library preparation protocols.

The germline V gene (reference sequence) sets CDR1 to DFQATT and CDR2 to SNEGSKA. The cysteine opens and the phenylalanine closes a CDR3 of 15 amino acids. The retained sequence is limited to the CDR3, 45 bases, with the frame set at the first base. Trimming at the junction amounts to 0 bases on V and 2 bases on J, and the germline ends lie 12 bases apart. A note on this clonotype: The clone's antigen remains unknown. Base qualities are not provided; no much larger clone lies one nucleotide away.

Only healthy Caucasian donors were included. The twin cohort comprised three pairs of female monozygotic twins, all aged roughly 18 to 29 years. Positive isolation kits from Invitrogen were used to isolate CD4+ and CD8+ T cell populations. Library generation was performed with 5' RACE. The reads were generated on an Illumina HiSeq 2000. A universal primer binding site was added through template switching, and the final cDNA carried a unique molecular identifier so that TCR cDNA molecules could be counted accurately. First-strand cDNA for TCR alpha and beta chains was synthesized from specific primers in the conserved constant-segment region. Each cDNA library was double barcoded, with a SMART-Mk sample barcode plus Illumina barcodes, to control for contamination. TruSeq adapter sequences along with Illumina sample barcodes were introduced in two successive PCR steps. The TCR alpha and beta cDNA libraries were sequenced on the Illumina HiSeq platform using custom primers. Per the original workflow: Unique molecular identifiers were extracted from raw reads with MiGEC, and CDR3 positions were determined with MiXCR. For each individual, recombination models were inferred using an EM algorithm with the repgenHMM and IGoR tools. Shared clonotypes were analyzed with the tcR package in R, and sharing was normalized by the product of cloneset sizes. Out-of-frame nonproductive sequences were analyzed to study raw recombination free of thymic and clonal selection effects. The raw public reads went through TCRdb reprocessing: fastp at Q25, MiXCR clone calling, in-frame beta chains kept. Identical CDR3 protein sequences are pooled into one entry, listed with their most common genes and DNA. It is TCRdb's table, rather than the study itself, that gives the V and J calls and clone size. The sample records roughly 500,000 distinct CDR3 sequences, 20% to 25% of which are singletons. The ten top clones hold about 0.91% of the sample.

Results and caveats for the whole study, not just this receptor: Compared with coincidental sharing between unrelated individuals, an excess of low generation-probability sequences was observed among out-of-frame TCR alpha sequences shared between twins. In monozygotic twins, out-of-frame TCR alpha sharing was systematically underestimated by recombination models, although the models agreed with sharing between unrelated individuals. Because the same donors could not be followed over many years, the conclusions relied on cross-sectional statistical analysis. Fewer insertions were carried by abundant cord blood beta clonotypes; a weaker similar trend was observed in young adult naive repertoires, while no such trend was observed in memory repertoires. Zero-insertion analyses could be partly confounded by invariant T cells such as MAIT and iNKT, though diverse VJ usage argued against such confounding for most clonotypes. A weaker excess of twin sharing was found in beta out-of-frame sequences because the signal-to-noise ratio was lowered by fewer shared sequences.

The same data also contributed to another study, on T cells expressing NK-cell markers. Per the second study: In sorted CD3+CD56+NKG2C+, CD3+CD56+NKG2C- and CD3+CD56-NKG2C+ T-cell subsets from 8 or 9 donors, TCR beta-chain repertoires were profiled. Among the eight sequenced donors, only one was HCMV-seronegative, while the other seven were HCMV-seropositive. To restrict sorting to alphabetaTCR-expressing T cells, an anti-gammadeltaTCR antibody was added in several experiments. In six donors, the dominant CD3+CD56+NKG2C+ clonotypes were among the top 10 CD8+ clonotypes and accounted for about 1.0-7.5% of CD8+ T cells. Those dominant clonotypes were again the most abundant among CD3+CD56-NKG2C+ cells in a few donors, at about 25-60.1%. Whether the expanded NKG2C-expressing T cell clones were specific for HCMV antigens was left unclear. The eight sequenced donors were randomly selected healthy volunteers, three men and five women. To determine HCMV serostatus, a commercial ELISA kit was used to detect HCMV-specific IgG in serum. MIGEC was used to demultiplex reads and group the reads by UMI, and MiTCR was used to assemble and quantify clonotypes. Only TCR cDNA sequences supported by at least two reads were kept to exclude erroneous sequences. The tcR package was used for downstream repertoire analysis, with clonotypes matched between fractions based on CDR3 nucleotide sequence plus V segment. Antigen specificity was annotated against VDJdb with VDJmatch, allowing one amino acid substitution in CDR3.

This TCR derives from a woman under 30 in good health. The sequenced material came from CD4+ T cells sorted from blood. The sequence links TRBV20-1 to TRBJ2-3, with the D gene not clear enough to name. In nucleotides, the sequence is TGCAGTGCTAGAGATGTAAAGGGAAACACAGATACGCAGTATTTT. Its protein is CSARDVKGNTDTQYF.